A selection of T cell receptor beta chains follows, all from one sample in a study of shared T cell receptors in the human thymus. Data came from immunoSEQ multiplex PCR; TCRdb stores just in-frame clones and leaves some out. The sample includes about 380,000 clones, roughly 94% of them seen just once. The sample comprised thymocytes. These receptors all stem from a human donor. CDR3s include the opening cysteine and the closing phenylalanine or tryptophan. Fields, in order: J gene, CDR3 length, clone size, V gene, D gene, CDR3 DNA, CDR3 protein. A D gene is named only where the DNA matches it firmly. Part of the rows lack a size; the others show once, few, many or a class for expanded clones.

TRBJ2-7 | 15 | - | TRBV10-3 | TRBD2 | TGTGCCATCAGTTCTTCGACTAGCGCGCCCTACGAGCAGTACTTC | CAISSSTSAPYEQYF
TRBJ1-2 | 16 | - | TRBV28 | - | TGTGCCAGCAGCCGTCATTTAGGGATTTCTAACTATGGCTACACCTTC | CASSRHLGISNYGYTF
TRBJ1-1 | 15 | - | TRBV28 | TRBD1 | TGTGCCAGCAGCCCCTCGACAGGGACGGGCACTGAAGCTTTCTTT | CASSPSTGTGTEAFF
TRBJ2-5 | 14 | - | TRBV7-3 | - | TGTGCCAGCAGCCTTCAGGGGATTGGAGAGACCCAGTACTTC | CASSLQGIGETQYF
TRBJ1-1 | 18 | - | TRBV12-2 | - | TGTGCAAGTCGCTTGTCCCCCCAAGTAGGGCGCAGGGACACTGAAGCTTTCTTT | CASRLSPQVGRRDTEAFF
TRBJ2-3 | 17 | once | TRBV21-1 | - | TGTGCCAGCAGCGCACCCCAGACGGGCCCTAGCACAGATACGCAGTATTTT | CASSAPQTGPSTDTQYF
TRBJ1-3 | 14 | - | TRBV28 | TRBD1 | TGTGCCAGCAGTTCAGGGGGATTTGGAAACACCATATATTTT | CASSSGGFGNTIYF
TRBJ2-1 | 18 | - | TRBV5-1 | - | TGCGCCAGCAGCTTGGCCCCCCCCTCTCCGCTACCCTACAATGAGCAGTTCTTC | CASSLAPPSPLPYNEQFF
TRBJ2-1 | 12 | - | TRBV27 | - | TGTGCCAGCAGTGTTTGGGCTGGTGAGCAGTTCTTC | CASSVWAGEQFF
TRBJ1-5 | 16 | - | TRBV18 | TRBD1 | TGTGCCAGCTCACCCCGGGACAGGGCTCGGAATCAGCCCCAGCATTTT | CASSPRDRARNQPQHF
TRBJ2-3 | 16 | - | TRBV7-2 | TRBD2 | TGTGCCAGCAGCTTACCTAAGCGGGAGCCCACAGATACGCAGTATTTT | CASSLPKREPTDTQYF
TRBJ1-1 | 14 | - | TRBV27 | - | TGTGCCAGCAGTCCCGAGGGGACGAACACTGAAGCTTTCTTT | CASSPEGTNTEAFF
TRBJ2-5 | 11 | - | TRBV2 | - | TGTGCCAGCAGACCCATATTGACCCAGTACTTC | CASRPILTQYF
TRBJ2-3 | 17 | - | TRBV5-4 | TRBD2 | TGTGCCAGCAGCTTGTGGGGGACTAGCGGTAAGAGGGATACGCAGTATTTT | CASSLWGTSGKRDTQYF
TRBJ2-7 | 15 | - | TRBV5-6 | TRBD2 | TGTGCCAGCAGCTTTAGTCTAGCGGGGAAATACGAGCAGTACTTC | CASSFSLAGKYEQYF
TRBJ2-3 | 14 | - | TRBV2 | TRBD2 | TGTGCCAGCATTTCGTTCCGGGGGGCAGATACGCAGTATTTT | CASISFRGADTQYF
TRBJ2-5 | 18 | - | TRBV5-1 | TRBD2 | TGCGCCAGCAGCTCCGGGAAAACTAGCGGACCAAAACAAGAGACCCAGTACTTC | CASSSGKTSGPKQETQYF
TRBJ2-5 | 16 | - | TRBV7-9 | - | TGTGCCAGCAGCCCCACTTCCAGGCGGGGCCAAGAGACCCAGTACTTC | CASSPTSRRGQETQYF
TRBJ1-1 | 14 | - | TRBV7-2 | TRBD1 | TGTGCCAGCAGCTTAGACAGGGGAACCACTGAAGCTTTCTTT | CASSLDRGTTEAFF
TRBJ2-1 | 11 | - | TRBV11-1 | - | TGTGCCAGCAGCCAGGAGGATGAGCAGTTCTTC | CASSQEDEQFF
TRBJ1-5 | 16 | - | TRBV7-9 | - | TGTGCCAGCAGCTCCGTGGGGCGGGGAGGGAATCAGCCCCAGCATTTT | CASSSVGRGGNQPQHF
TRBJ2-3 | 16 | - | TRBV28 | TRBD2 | TGTGCCAGCAGCCACCAGCAGCGGGAGGGCCACGATACGCAGTATTTT | CASSHQQREGHDTQYF
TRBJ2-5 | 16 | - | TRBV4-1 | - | TGCGCCAGCAGCTTCTTTGTGATAGGGACCGAAGAGACCCAGTACTTC | CASSFFVIGTEETQYF